One sample yielded the 26 T cell receptor gamma chains listed below, sequenced in a study of gamma-delta chains in newborns, infants, children (dated by TCRdb to the late 2010s). The listed sequencing device is Illumina MiSeq. Clonotypes were called again by TCRdb from the public reads via CATT, and duplicate nucleotide sequences were then merged into one entry. The sample table contains over a thousand gamma-chain clones; only one count was recorded for 66% of them. The ten largest clones represent more than 30% of the sample. Sequenced: blood. The receptors stem from a child who was a newborn, infant or young child, either healthy, febrile or measles-vaccinated (not recorded which).

About this clone itself: The same CDR3 is also encoded by other DNA sequences in this sample. The chain is built from TRGV9 and TRGJP. TCRdb offers no J gene call, so here the DNA was matched to germline to obtain one. This CDR3 spans 17 amino acids. CDR1 GITISATS and CDR2 ISYDGTV come from the germline V gene (reference sequence). Trimming cost V 0 bases and J 6 bases; bases outside gene matches: 5. This chain's CDR3 is CALWEVHPELGKKIKVF. In nucleotides, the CDR3 is TGTGCCTTGTGGGAGGTGCACCCAGAGTTGGGCAAAAAAATCAAGGTATTT.

The chain has TRGV9 and TRGJP. No J gene was available from TCRdb, and it was assigned here by a germline match of the DNA. Trimming cost V 2 bases and J 11 bases; bases outside gene matches: 6. Germline assignment: CDR1 GITISATS and CDR2 ISYDGTV (reference sequence). This CDR3 has 15 amino acids. DNA for the CDR3: TGTGCCTTGTGGGAGGAGAGGATGGGCAAAAAAATCAAGGTATTT. This encodes CALWEERMGKKIKVF.

The sample holds one count of this clone. The chain combines TRGV9 with TRGJP. TCRdb lists no J gene, so it was determined here by aligning the DNA to germline. Germline assignment: CDR1 GITISATS and CDR2 ISYDGTV (reference sequence). The CDR3 totals 17 residues. The V and J ends lost 0 bases and 4 bases, in that order; junction bases with no gene match: 3. The CDR3 nucleotides are TGTGCCTTGTGGGAGGTGTATCAAGAGTTGGGCAAAAAAATCAAGGTATTT. Amino acids: CALWEVYQELGKKIKVF.

Written as DNA, the CDR3 is TGTGCCACAAAGGATCCCTATTATAAGAAACTCTTT. Translating gives CATKDPYYKKLF. This chain connects TRGV8 to TRGJ1 or TRGJ2. TCRdb is silent on the J gene; assignment here came from matching the DNA to germline. CDR1 and CDR2 from the germline V gene are VENAVY and YDSYNSRV. J lost 4 bases, V lost 10 bases, and 10 bases had no gene match. The CDR3 runs 12 residues.

The J gene corresponds to TRGJ1 or TRGJ2; a V gene call is absent. The CDR3 is 14 amino acids. The CDR3: CATWDGLNYYKKLF. The CDR3 coding sequence is TGTGCCACCTGGGATGGGCTGAATTATTATAAGAAACTCTTT.

CDR3 sequence reads: CALWESNYYKKLF. For the CDR3, the DNA is TGTGCCTTGTGGGAGTCGAATTATTATAAGAAACTCTTT. The chain is built from TRGV9 and TRGJ1 or TRGJ2. Here the J gene was assigned by germline matching of the DNA, as TCRdb has none. CDR1 is GITISATS and CDR2 is ISYDGTV in the germline V gene (reference sequence). The CDR3 loop spans 13 amino acids. The ends lost 3 bases at V and 0 bases at J; junction bases unmatched: 2.

Notes on this clone: Just one base apart from a much larger clone, this may be a read error. The chain is built from TRGV9 and TRGJP. TCRdb leaves out the J gene; it was filled in here by matching the DNA to germline. J lost 7 bases, V lost 2 bases, and 2 bases had no gene match. The CDR3 is made up of 15 amino acids. CDR1 is GITISATS and CDR2 is ISYDGTV in the germline V gene (reference sequence). The CDR3 region has the DNA TGTGCCTTGTGGGAGGACGAGTTGGGCAAAAAAATCAAGGTATTT. Amino acid sequence: CALWEDELGKKIKVF.

This clone was counted a few times. The genes are TRGV9 and TRGJP. TCRdb offers no J gene call, so here the DNA was matched to germline to obtain one. CDR3 length: 17 residues. V lost 0 bases and J lost 9; bases outside the gene matches: 8. Germline-derived CDR1 and CDR2 are GITISATS and ISYDGTV (reference sequence). The DNA for the CDR3 is TGTGCCTTGTGGGAGGTGCGGGACGCGTTGGGCAAAAAAATCAAGGTATTT. Translated: CALWEVRDALGKKIKVF.

This chain uses TRGV9 with TRGJ1 or TRGJ2. TCRdb is silent on the J gene; assignment here came from matching the DNA to germline. V was clipped by 0 bases and J by 3 bases; unmatched bases: 5. This CDR3 comprises 14 residues. Germline lookup yields CDR1 GITISATS and CDR2 ISYDGTV (reference sequence). This chain's CDR3 is CALWEVEVYYKKLF. Written as DNA, the CDR3 is TGTGCCTTGTGGGAGGTGGAGGTTTATTATAAGAAACTCTTT.

The chain carries TRGV8 and TRGJ1 or TRGJ2. TCRdb offers no J gene call, so here the DNA was matched to germline to obtain one. J lost 2 bases, V lost 3 bases, and 4 bases had no gene match. Germline-derived CDR1 and CDR2 are VENAVY and YDSYNSRV. The length of the CDR3 is 13 residues. Here the CDR3 reads CATWDGHYYKKLF. DNA of the CDR3: TGTGCCACCTGGGATGGACATTATTATAAGAAACTCTTT.

Points on this clone: The sample carries other DNA sequences with the same CDR3. The CDR3 loop reads CALWEVQEELGKKIKVF. The CDR3 DNA reads TGTGCCTTGTGGGAGGTTCAGGAAGAGTTGGGCAAAAAAATCAAGGTATTT. This chain uses TRGV9 with TRGJP. Assignment of the J gene here rests on matching the DNA to germline, because TCRdb gives none. CDR1 GITISATS and CDR2 ISYDGTV come from the germline V gene (reference sequence). This CDR3 region has 17 residues. Trimming cost V 1 base and J 5 bases; bases outside gene matches: 5.

The chain recombines TRGV9 with TRGJP. TCRdb offers no J gene call, so here the DNA was matched to germline to obtain one. The CDR3 runs to 19 residues. J was trimmed by 4 bases and V by 0 bases; bases with no gene match: 9. Germline CDR1 GITISATS, CDR2 ISYDGTV (reference sequence). The CDR3 loop is CALWEVQEAQELGKKIKVF. CDR3 sequence (DNA): TGTGCCTTGTGGGAGGTGCAAGAGGCACAAGAGTTGGGCAAAAAAATCAAGGTATTT.

Turning to this clone: Distinct nucleotide sequences in the sample also encode this CDR3. The chain recombines TRGV9 with TRGJP. Germline matching of the DNA provided the J gene here, since TCRdb leaves it blank. Germline V gene sequence: CDR1 GITISATS, CDR2 ISYDGTV (reference sequence). Unmatched junction bases numbered 6, after V lost 0 bases and J lost 7 bases. The CDR3 runs 17 residues. CDR3 DNA sequence: TGTGCCTTGTGGGAGGTGCTCCGGGAGTTGGGCAAAAAAATCAAGGTATTT. This gives the protein CALWEVLRELGKKIKVF.

This clone was seen a few times. V is TRGV4 and J is TRGJ1 or TRGJ2. As TCRdb names no J gene, one was assigned here on the basis of a DNA match to germline. With V trimmed by 0 bases and J by 11 bases, 7 bases remained unmatched. In germline, CDR1 is EGSTGY, CDR2 YDSYTSSV. The CDR3 runs 12 residues. The CDR3 reads CATWDGPYEKLF. For the CDR3, the DNA is TGTGCCACCTGGGATGGGCCGTATGAGAAACTCTTT.

A word on this clone: This same CDR3 is encoded by further DNA sequences in the sample. CDR3 residues: CALWEVPELGKKIKVF. The CDR3 DNA sequence: TGTGCCTTGTGGGAGGTTCCAGAGTTGGGCAAAAAAATAAAGGTATTT. No J gene call was made, and the V gene is TRGV9. This CDR3 region has 16 residues. Germline loops: CDR1 GITISATS, CDR2 ISYDGTV (reference sequence).

This sequence joins TRGV2 and TRGJ1 or TRGJ2. TCRdb carries no J gene annotation; the J gene was assigned here by matching the DNA with germline. V lost 4 bases and J lost 0; bases outside the gene matches: 3. Germline CDR1 EGSNGY, CDR2 YDSYNSKV. This CDR3 comprises 13 residues. The chain's CDR3 is CATWEPNYYKKLF. CDR3 nucleotide sequence: TGTGCCACCTGGGAACCGAATTATTATAAGAAACTCTTT.

Comments on this clone: Given a much more abundant clone one base away, this may be a read error. The V call is TRGV9, the J call TRGJP. Germline matching of the DNA provided the J gene here, since TCRdb leaves it blank. This CDR3 contains 15 residues. CDR1 is GITISATS, CDR2 ISYDGTV, per germline (reference sequence). Losses at the gene ends were 6 bases for V and 3 bases for J; bases not matched to a gene: 2. CDR3 protein: CALWKQELGKKIKVF. CDR3 nucleotides: TGTGCCTTGTGGAAGCAAGAGTTGGGCAAAAAAATCAAGGTATTT.

Worth noting for this clone: The same CDR3 also results from other DNA sequences found in this sample. The V call is TRGV9, the J call TRGJP. TCRdb records no J gene; here it was assigned by comparing the DNA to germline. The CDR3 sequence is 14 residues long. Germline CDR1 reads GITISATS; CDR2 reads ISYDGTV (reference sequence). The junction had 3 bases not matched to a gene; V was cut back by 6 bases and J by 7 bases. CDR3 in amino acids: CALWKELGKKIKVF. CDR3 bases: TGTGCCTTGTGGAAGGAGTTGGGCAAAAAAATCAAGGTATTT.

The rearrangement joins TRGV9 to TRGJP. The J gene, missing from TCRdb, was assigned here through DNA to germline matching. Germline V gives CDR1 GITISATS, CDR2 ISYDGTV (reference sequence). The V and J ends lost 6 bases and 9 bases, in that order; junction bases with no gene match: 8. The CDR3 consists of 15 residues. The CDR3 spells CALWPAGLGKKIKVF. In DNA form, the CDR3 reads TGTGCCTTGTGGCCCGCCGGGTTGGGCAAAAAAATCAAGGTATTT.

This chain connects TRGV9 to TRGJ1 or TRGJ2. The J gene is not listed in TCRdb, so it was assigned here from a DNA match to germline. With 0 bases clipped from V and 7 bases from J, the junction kept 9 bases outside the gene matches. The CDR3 length is 14 residues. Germline V gene lookup returns CDR1 GITISATS and CDR2 ISYDGTV (reference sequence). CDR3 sequence (DNA): TGTGCCTTGTGGGAGGTGCATGTTCAGTATAAGAAACTCTTT. It is translated as CALWEVHVQYKKLF.

This clone appeared a few times. This chain joins TRGV3 and TRGJ1 or TRGJ2. TCRdb is silent on the J gene; assignment here came from matching the DNA to germline. CDR1 is VTNTFY and CDR2 is YDVSTARD in the germline V gene (reference sequence). The CDR3 length is 11 residues. The J segment lost 10 bases and the V segment lost 1 base, leaving 4 bases of the junction unmatched. CDR3 sequence: CATWDSTKKLF. The DNA for the CDR3 is TGTGCCACCTGGGACAGCACAAAGAAACTCTTT.

About this clone: Possible read error: a much larger clone is one base away. At the DNA level, this CDR3 is encoded by other sequences in the same sample as well. The V gene is TRGV9; the J gene was not called. Germline values: CDR1 GITISATS, CDR2 ISYDGTV (reference sequence). The CDR3 sequence is 16 residues long. The CDR3 DNA reads TGTGCCTTGTGGGAGGTGTGGGAGTTGGGCAAAAAAATAAAGGTATTT. Translated, it gives CALWEVWELGKKIKVF.

This chain links TRGV3 with TRGJP2. As TCRdb names no J gene, one was assigned here on the basis of a DNA match to germline. From germline, CDR1 is VTNTFY and CDR2 YDVSTARD (reference sequence). The length of the CDR3 is 13 residues. V was pared by 4 bases and J by 12 bases, with 11 bases of the junction left unmatched. The CDR3 DNA sequence: TGTGCCACCTGGGATTCAGGCAAGGGGATCAAGACGTTT. Protein product: CATWDSGKGIKTF.

In its sample, this clone was seen once. One junction end disagrees with the germline gene, perhaps due to a read error. This sequence joins TRGV2 and TRGJ1 or TRGJ2. The J gene, left out of TCRdb, was set here by checking the DNA against germline. The CDR3 runs to 12 residues. The germline gives CDR1 EGSNGY, CDR2 YDSYNSKV. The CDR3 bases are TGTGCCACCTGGGGCGGGCTCGGGAAGAAACTCTTT. It codes for CATWGGLGKKLF.

V is TRGV9 and J is TRGJP. The J gene is absent in TCRdb and was assigned here via DNA matching to germline. V shed 0 bases and J 7 bases; nucleotides not matched to a gene: 3. Per germline, CDR1 GITISATS and CDR2 ISYDGTV (reference sequence). The CDR3 has 16 amino acids. CDR3 protein: CALWEVMELGKKIKVF. The CDR3 bases are TGTGCCTTGTGGGAGGTGATGGAGTTGGGCAAAAAAATCAAGGTATTT.

This clone was picked up a small number of times. The chain links TRGV9 to TRGJ1 or TRGJ2. V shed 0 bases and J 4 bases; nucleotides not matched to a gene: 6. The CDR3 contains 14 residues. The germline CDR1 and CDR2 sequences are GITISATS and ISYDGTV (reference sequence). CDR3 region: CALWEVHGYYKKLF. CDR3 in DNA: TGTGCCTTGTGGGAGGTGCATGGGTATTATAAGAAACTCTTT.